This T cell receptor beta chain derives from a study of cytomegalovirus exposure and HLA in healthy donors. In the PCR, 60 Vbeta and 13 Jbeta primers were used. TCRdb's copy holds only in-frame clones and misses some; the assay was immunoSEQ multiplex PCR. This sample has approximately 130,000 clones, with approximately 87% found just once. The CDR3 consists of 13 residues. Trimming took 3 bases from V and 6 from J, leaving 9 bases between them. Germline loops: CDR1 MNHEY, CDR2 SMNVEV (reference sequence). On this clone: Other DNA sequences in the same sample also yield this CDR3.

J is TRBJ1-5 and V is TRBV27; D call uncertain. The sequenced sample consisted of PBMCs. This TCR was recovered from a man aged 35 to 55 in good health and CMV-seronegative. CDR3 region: CASSLEGPQPQHF. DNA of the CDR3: TGTGCCAGCAGTTTGGAGGGCCCTCAGCCCCAGCATTTT.